This T cell receptor (beta chain) appears in the sequencing data of a study of tumor-infiltrating lymphocytes in primary liver carcinoma. CDR1 is MGHRA, CDR2 YSYEKL, per germline. With V trimmed by 1 base and J by 2 bases, 11 bases remained unmatched. The CDR3 has 19 residues. Regarding the study as a whole: Tumor-adjacent and tumor-blood pairs displayed less overlap than did pairs of tumor regions. When set against blood, tumors had a significantly higher top-250-clone fraction (p = 0.039).

Alongside blood RNA obtained from unsorted whole blood, germline DNA was also extracted. At least ten counts were recorded for this clonotype. Antigen: not known. The researchers produced TCR beta cDNA from approximately 550 ng total RNA with a constant-region primer. Amplification in three nested multiplex PCR rounds with slightly modified ARM-PCR gave rise to TCR beta libraries. TRBV1-TRBV30 forward primers paired with a C-beta reverse primer drove the first two PCR rounds, about 9 cycles each. A single record per CDR3 protein comes from TCRdb applying MiXCR to the multiplex PCR reads. The sample shows approximately 330,000 distinct CDR3 sequences, around three fifths of them seen only once.

This rearrangement joins TRBV4-1 to TRBJ2-5, with 12 bases identical to TRBD2. Sequences were obtained from peripheral blood. The origin of this receptor is a man aged 40-49 years with primary liver carcinoma and hepatitis B virus infection. The CDR3 coding sequence is TGCGCCAGCAGCCAAGTGCGCCCCTCTAGCGGGAGGGAACAAGAGACCCAGTACTTC. It encodes CASSQVRPSSGREQETQYF.